Detailed here is one TCR beta chain. V gave up 3 bases and J gave up 5 bases; unmatched junction bases: 6. Germline V gene sequence: CDR1 SGHVS, CDR2 FNYEAQ. CDR3 length: 16 amino acids. These data come from a study of OX40 agonist ivuxolimab in advanced cancers. Repertoires were generated with immunoSEQ multiplex PCR, while TCRdb's copy carries only in-frame clones and drops some. The sample records some 50,000 clones, approximately 83% being singletons. J is TRBJ2-1 and V is TRBV7-6, with 11 bases that match TRBD2. The source of this sequence is an adult with an advanced solid tumor such as melanoma, head and neck, liver or kidney cancer. Sequenced material: CD4+ or CD8+ T cells sorted from blood, taken in a trial of the OX40 agonist ivuxolimab. CDR3 protein: CASSLGSGRGDNEQFF. CDR3 nucleotide sequence: TGTGCCAGCAGCTTGGGTAGCGGGAGGGGTGACAATGAGCAGTTCTTC.